Listed below are T cell receptor beta chains from one sample, sequenced in a study of vaccination and CD4 T cells after COVID-19. TCRdb reanalysed the PCR reads using MiXCR and keeps one entry per CDR3 protein. Seen here are 25,000 to 35,000 distinct CDR3 sequences, roughly 50% observed once, and the top ten hold 5% to 7.5%. The material was CD4+ T cells from blood, obtained about 7 months after SARS-CoV-2 vaccination. These receptor sequences come from a human donor who had recovered from COVID-19. The CDR3 runs from the conserved cysteine through the conserved F or W. The D gene is left open where the match is weak. Clone size, where shown, is once, few, many, or a class for clones that have expanded.

J gene | clone size | V gene | D gene | CDR3 protein | CDR3 DNA
TRBJ2-6 | few | TRBV7-2 | - | CASSLAGANVLTF | TGTGCCAGCAGCTTGGCTGGGGCCAACGTCCTGACTTTC
TRBJ1-5 | - | TRBV2 | TRBD1 | CASAWTGENQPQHF | TGTGCCAGCGCGTGGACAGGGGAAAATCAGCCCCAGCATTTT
TRBJ1-1 | - | TRBV20-1 | - | CSARKTGPKTEAFF | TGCAGTGCTAGAAAAACAGGGCCGAAGACTGAAGCTTTCTTT
TRBJ1-2 | few | TRBV20-1 | TRBD1 | CSARGGQDSYGYTF | TGCAGTGCTAGGGGGGGACAGGACTCCTATGGCTACACCTTC
TRBJ2-7 | - | TRBV6-5 | - | CASSWDISSSYEQYF | TGTGCCAGCAGTTGGGACATTTCGAGCTCCTACGAGCAGTACTTC
TRBJ2-7 | - | TRBV28 | TRBD2 | CASSSLAGGRAEQYF | TGTGCCAGCAGTTCATTAGCGGGGGGAAGAGCAGAGCAGTACTTC
TRBJ1-5 | - | TRBV2 | - | CASSDVRDQPQHF | TGTGCCAGCAGTGACGTTCGGGATCAGCCCCAGCATTTT
TRBJ2-7 | - | TRBV27 | - | CASSFPPFKYEQYF | TGTGCCAGCAGTTTTCCACCCTTCAAGTACGAGCAGTACTTC
TRBJ2-1 | few | TRBV6-5 | - | CASSSQSHNEQFF | TGTGCCAGCAGTTCGCAATCGCACAATGAGCAGTTCTTC
TRBJ2-1 | - | TRBV28 | TRBD2 | CASSAPMGLAAKGNEQFF | TGTGCCAGCAGTGCCCCGATGGGACTAGCGGCCAAAGGTAATGAGCAGTTCTTC
TRBJ2-5 | - | TRBV20-1 | - | CSAREPGIQETQYF | TGCAGTGCTAGAGAACCCGGGATCCAAGAGACCCAGTACTTC
TRBJ2-1 | few | TRBV21-1 | - | CASSKVGRHVSGSVNEQFF | TGTGCCAGCAGCAAAGTCGGCCGACACGTCAGCGGGAGCGTGAATGAGCAGTTCTTC
TRBJ1-2 | - | TRBV20-1 | TRBD1 | CSAYRGQGSGYTF | TGCAGTGCTTACAGGGGGCAAGGGTCTGGCTACACCTTC
TRBJ2-1 | few | TRBV24-1 | TRBD2 | CATSDLPTSGRAGLYNEQFF | TGTGCCACCAGTGATTTACCAACTAGCGGGAGGGCCGGCCTCTACAATGAGCAGTTCTTC
TRBJ2-3 | - | TRBV6-5 | - | CASSYSSEQSTDTQYF | TGTGCCAGCAGTTACTCTAGCGAGCAGAGCACAGATACGCAGTATTTT
TRBJ1-6 | - | TRBV7-2 | - | CASSLPTAYNSPLHF | TGTGCCAGCAGCTTACCGACAGCCTATAATTCACCCCTCCACTTT
TRBJ2-7 | - | TRBV15 | TRBD2 | CATSRGLAGAYEQYF | TGTGCCACCAGCAGGGGACTAGCGGGAGCCTACGAGCAGTACTTC
TRBJ2-1 | - | TRBV20-1 | - | CSARRSSGNNNEQFF | TGCAGTGCTAGAAGGAGCAGCGGAAATAACAATGAGCAGTTCTTC
TRBJ1-1 | - | TRBV20-1 | - | CSARDSGSRGASDTEAFF | TGCAGTGCTAGAGATTCAGGAAGTAGGGGCGCGTCGGACACTGAAGCTTTCTTT
TRBJ2-7 | - | TRBV20-1 | - | CSASSSGPSSYEQYF | TGCAGTGCTAGCTCCTCAGGGCCGTCTTCCTACGAGCAGTACTTC
TRBJ2-7 | once | TRBV20-1 | TRBD1 | CSARDRDSSSYEQYF | TGCAGTGCTAGAGATCGGGACAGTAGCTCCTACGAGCAGTACTTC
TRBJ2-1 | - | TRBV28 | TRBD2 | CASSLTTGTSGYNEQFF | TGTGCCAGCAGTCTTACGACCGGGACTAGCGGATACAATGAGCAGTTCTTC
TRBJ2-7 | - | TRBV6-6 | TRBD2 | CASSYSTSGGLEQYF | TGTGCCAGCAGTTACTCGACTAGCGGGGGGCTCGAGCAGTACTTC
TRBJ1-1 | - | TRBV10-3 | - | CAIQGMNTEAFF | TGTGCCATCCAGGGAATGAACACTGAAGCTTTCTTT
TRBJ2-5 | - | TRBV7-6 | - | CASMRGGQSETQYF | TGTGCCAGCATGAGGGGGGGACAATCGGAGACCCAGTACTTC
TRBJ2-2 | few | TRBV27 | - | CASSFGAGSPGELFF | TGTGCCAGCAGTTTTGGGGCCGGGAGTCCCGGGGAGCTGTTTTTT
TRBJ2-1 | - | TRBV7-9 | TRBD2 | CASSLVTTSGRVRGNEQFF | TGTGCCAGCAGCTTAGTCACGACTAGCGGGAGGGTTAGGGGGAATGAGCAGTTCTTC
TRBJ2-7 | - | TRBV20-1 | - | CSAIGGSLAEQYF | TGCAGTGCGATAGGAGGCAGTCTCGCCGAGCAGTACTTC
TRBJ1-1 | - | TRBV25-1 | - | CASSESGRAFYTEAFF | TGTGCCAGCAGTGAATCGGGCAGGGCATTTTACACTGAAGCTTTCTTT
TRBJ2-2 | few | TRBV7-3 | - | CASGRREFSDGELFF | TGTGCCAGCGGCCGCCGGGAATTCAGCGACGGGGAGCTGTTTTTT
TRBJ1-4 | - | TRBV30 | - | CAGGSEKLFF | TGTGCCGGAGGCAGTGAAAAACTGTTTTTT
TRBJ2-7 | - | TRBV7-8 | - | CASSLSLGQTYEQYF | TGTGCCAGCAGCCTCAGCCTTGGACAGACTTACGAGCAGTACTTC
TRBJ2-1 | few | TRBV6-5 | - | CASSYSPGGNEQFF | TGTGCCAGCAGTTACTCACCCGGTGGCAATGAGCAGTTCTTC
TRBJ1-3 | - | TRBV20-1 | - | CSALDPAGNTIYF | TGCAGTGCTCTTGATCCGGCTGGAAACACCATATATTTT
TRBJ2-1 | - | TRBV6-5 | TRBD2 | CASSSGLAGVNEQFF | TGTGCCAGCAGTTCGGGACTAGCGGGAGTAAATGAGCAGTTCTTC
TRBJ2-7 | - | TRBV5-5 | TRBD2 | CASSPLAGGYDEQYF | TGTGCCAGCAGCCCGCTAGCGGGAGGGTATGACGAGCAGTACTTC
TRBJ2-7 | - | TRBV5-5 | TRBD2 | CASSSLAGGPMQYF | TGTGCCAGCAGCTCACTAGCGGGAGGGCCAATGCAGTACTTC